The 10 T cell receptor beta chains listed next were all sequenced from one sample in a study of prognosis after radiotherapy for stage I lung cancer. Two-round multiplex PCR, the amplification method, yielded TCR beta CDR3 from genomic DNA. TRBV and TRBJ genes each had their own specific primers in first-round PCR. TCRdb processed the multiplex PCR reads anew with MiXCR; each CDR3 protein has one entry. The table lists fewer than 50,000 distinct CDR3 sequences, roughly 24% of them singletons. The sequenced sample was PBMCs, obtained before or after stereotactic body radiation therapy (not recorded which). The receptors here all came from a donor over 45 with non-small cell lung cancer.

This clonotype was counted at least ten times. The rearrangement joins TRBV4-2 to TRBJ1-2; D gene ambiguous. Germline V CDR1 and CDR2: LGHNA, YNFKEQ. Trimming left V 0 bases short and J 4 bases short, with 6 bases between. This CDR3 region has 13 residues. The CDR3 DNA reads as TGTGCCAGCAGCCAAGACACCTCCTATGGCTACACCTTC. Protein: CASSQDTSYGYTF.

There are many counts of this clonotype. The gene calls are TRBV29-1 and TRBJ1-1, with 7 bases matching TRBD1. The CDR3 is 14 residues long. V shed 0 bases, J shed 5 bases, and the junction held 6 bases outside the gene matches. Germline V gives CDR1 SQVTM, CDR2 ANQGSEA. The CDR3 here is CSVEDRGVRTEAFF. The CDR3 DNA follows: TGCAGCGTTGAAGACAGGGGGGTGAGAACTGAAGCTTTCTTT.

The chain employs TRBV3-1 and TRBJ1-2; D is perhaps TRBD1 (6 bases). Per germline, CDR1 LGHDT and CDR2 YNNKEL (reference sequence). Trimming left V 4 bases short and J 2 bases short, with 17 bases between. The CDR3 sequence is 16 residues long. CDR3 sequence: CASSLRGGGENYGYTF. The DNA of the CDR3 is TGTGCCAGCAGCCTGAGGGGGGGAGGGGAAAACTATGGCTACACCTTC.

About this clonotype itself: This sequence may be a read error, since a much larger clone differs from it by one base. The gene calls are TRBV28 and TRBJ2-1; TRBD1 or TRBD2 may be the D gene (7 bases each). The CDR3 runs 15 residues. The V end lost 1 base, the J end lost 6 bases, and 13 bases lay between the germline ends. Germline CDR1 is MDHEN and CDR2 is SYDVKM. DNA for the CDR3: TGTGCCAGCAGTTTATCCAGGGGGGGGGCCAATGAGCAGTTCTTC. It is translated as CASSLSRGGANEQFF.

This clonotype has a count of ten or more. This chain uses TRBV12-3 or TRBV12-4 with TRBJ2-7, with D hard to call. The CDR3 loop spans 12 amino acids. Deletions cut 3 bases from V and 3 bases from J, with 6 bases between. This CDR3 reads CASSFDHYEQYF. Written as DNA, the CDR3 is TGTGCCAGCAGTTTCGACCACTACGAGCAGTACTTC.

This clonotype was seen many times. The J gene is TRBJ1-5, the V gene TRBV19; 9 bases map to TRBD1. Germline V gene sequence: CDR1 LNHDA, CDR2 SQIVND (reference sequence). The CDR3 is 16 amino acids. V was pared by 5 bases and J by 2 bases, with 7 bases of the junction left unmatched. CDR3 sequence reads: CASSPWDRVGNQPQHF. CDR3 DNA: TGTGCCAGTAGTCCGTGGGACAGGGTGGGCAATCAGCCCCAGCATTTT.

This clonotype was seen ten or more times. The chain has TRBV5-4 and TRBJ1-2; no reliable D call. V gave up 5 bases and J gave up 4 bases, with 12 bases separating them. Germline V gene data show CDR1 as SGHNT and CDR2 as YYREEE (reference sequence). CDR3 size: 13 residues. As DNA, the CDR3 is TGTGCCAGCAGTTCTGGGCAGGCCTATGGCTACACCTTC. Protein: CASSSGQAYGYTF.

Regarding this clonotype: This clone may be a read error of a much larger clone one base away. The chain combines TRBV18 with TRBJ2-5; D is ambiguous. This CDR3 contains 12 residues. Trimming stripped 2 bases from V and 3 bases from J, with 4 bases between. Per the germline V gene, CDR1 is KGHSH and CDR2 is LQKENI. For the CDR3, the DNA is TGTGCCAGCTCACCAGACAAAGAGACCCAGTACTTC. Residues: CASSPDKETQYF.

Ten or more counts support this clonotype. This chain connects TRBV6-5 to TRBJ2-6, with D possibly being TRBD1 (5 bases). Germline assignment: CDR1 MNHEY and CDR2 SVGAGI. The CDR3 loop spans 15 amino acids. Trimming removed 4 bases at V and 1 base at J, with 8 bases between. The CDR3 DNA is TGTGCCAGCAGTTTAGGGGTATCTGGGGCCAACGTCCTGACTTTC. Translating gives CASSLGVSGANVLTF.

In the case of this clonotype: A read error may explain this, as a much larger clone is one base away. This likely comes from a read error, as the CDR3 has no conserved phenylalanine or tryptophan at its end. The chain couples TRBV19 to TRBJ2-3; D may be TRBD1 or TRBD2 (6 bases each). The V gene's germline CDR1 is LNHDA and CDR2 SQIVND (reference sequence). This CDR3 has 15 residues. V dropped 3 bases and J dropped 6 bases, with 16 bases sitting between them. The CDR3 region is CASSMVSGARDTQYL. The CDR3 nucleotides are TGTGCCAGTAGTATGGTTTCGGGGGCAAGGGATACGCAGTATTTG.